In its sample, the clone carrying this T cell receptor beta chain was seen many times. Its target is unknown. This specimen belongs to a study of human T cells and chemical hapten exposure. Study overall: All through the approximately 24-week study, the scalp of each patient received diphenylcyclopropenone doses weekly.

As handled by the study authors: Across samples, TCR counts had a median of 95,638 and ranged from about 23,224 to 700,000. A single record per CDR3 protein comes from TCRdb applying MiXCR to the RACE reads. V and J calls and clone size were set by TCRdb, not the authors. This sample carries about 380,000 distinct CDR3 sequences, around 5% of them seen once, and the ten largest clones take about 2.1%. Overall study results and limits: Significantly greater numbers of large CDR3 similarity clusters came from expanded TCRs than from controls.

Documented time point: patch test 1, 2 weeks after DPC sensitization. Treatment indicated: therapeutic diphenylcyclopropenone sensitization with weekly scalp DPC. The CDR3 extends over 12 amino acids. Germline CDR1 DFQATT, CDR2 SNEGSKA (reference sequence). V was pared by 4 bases and J by 1 base, with 7 bases between. The sequenced sample was whole blood, obtained in connection with sensitization to the hapten diphenylcyclopropenone (DPC). This clonotype was obtained from a woman aged 50 to 65 with alopecia areata. Some clones in this sample may be carry-over from other donors' samples. This chain connects TRBV20-1 to TRBJ1-1; possibly TRBD1 for D (5 bases). CDR3 DNA sequence: TGCAGTGCTATCGGGGGGAACACTGAAGCTTTCTTT. Translated, it gives CSAIGGNTEAFF.